Listed here are 30 T cell receptor beta chains from one sample, sequenced in a study of technical replicates of blood from several donors. Profiling relied on immunoSEQ multiplex PCR, and the TCRdb table lists in-frame clones only, not all of them. The data show tens of thousands of clones, 94% seen once. What was sequenced was T cells isolated from PBMCs. These receptors were taken from a human donor in good health.

This chain connects TRBV6-5 to TRBJ2-7; D unclear. CDR1 is MNHEY, CDR2 SVGAGI, per germline. The germline V and J ends were trimmed by 0 bases and 3 bases, with 6 bases remaining between them. The CDR3 is made up of 13 amino acids. CDR3 coding DNA: TGTGCCAGCAGTTACTCCCCCGTCTACGAGCAGTACTTC. Translated, it gives CASSYSPVYEQYF.

This chain joins TRBV5-6 and TRBJ2-3; tentatively, D is TRBD1 (6 bases). Germline V gives CDR1 SGHDT, CDR2 YYEEEE. The germline V and J ends were trimmed by 4 bases and 2 bases, with 14 bases remaining between them. The CDR3 has 15 amino acids. CDR3: CASSPGQTLTDTQYF. As DNA, the CDR3 is TGTGCCAGCAGCCCCGGACAGACGCTCACAGATACGCAGTATTTT.

This chain joins TRBV11-1 and TRBJ2-3; 9 bases are shared with TRBD1. CDR1 and CDR2 from the germline V gene are SGHAT and FQDESV (reference sequence). V shed 2 bases, J shed 2 bases, and the junction held 5 bases outside the gene matches. The CDR3 is made up of 16 amino acids. The CDR3, as DNA: TGTGCCAGCAGCTTATACAGGGGGCAGCACACAGATACGCAGTATTTT. Translated: CASSLYRGQHTDTQYF.

J is TRBJ2-1 and V is TRBV5-1; D might be TRBD1 (5 bases). V was trimmed by 4 bases and J by 4 bases, leaving 18 bases between them. The CDR3 has 16 amino acids. From germline, CDR1 is SGHRS and CDR2 YFSETQ. DNA for the CDR3: TGCGCCAGCAGCCCTCCTCAGGGCTTAACGTACAATGAGCAGTTCTTC. Translation: CASSPPQGLTYNEQFF.

The CDR3: CASSLGPGDTEAFF. Here the CDR3 DNA reads TGTGCCAGCAGCTTAGGGCCGGGGGACACTGAAGCTTTCTTT. The V gene is TRBV11-1, the J gene TRBJ1-1; TRBD1 might be the D (5 bases). This CDR3 has 14 residues. Germline V CDR1 and CDR2: SGHAT, FQDESV (reference sequence). The V end was cut by 1 base, the J end by 3 bases, with 9 bases between.

The CDR3 reads CASSSGLPVDEQYF. The CDR3 bases are TGTGCCAGCAGCTCGGGACTTCCTGTGGACGAGCAGTACTTC. The V gene is TRBV5-6, the J gene TRBJ2-7, with D possibly matching TRBD2 (6 bases). Germline V CDR1 and CDR2: SGHDT, YYEEEE. This CDR3 is built from 14 residues. Trimming removed 3 bases from V and 5 bases from J, with 15 bases in between.

CDR3 loop: CASSFLRTSGRDSTDTQYF. Here the CDR3 DNA reads TGTGCCAGCAGCTTCTTACGGACTAGCGGGAGGGATAGCACAGATACGCAGTATTTT. This chain joins TRBV7-9 and TRBJ2-3, with 15 positions matching TRBD2. This CDR3 is 19 amino acids long. CDR1 and CDR2 from the germline V gene are SEHNR and FQNEAQ (reference sequence). Trimming at V came to 3 bases and at J to 0 bases, leaving 7 bases not matched to a gene.

The rearrangement links TRBV18 to TRBJ1-3; D uncertain. Germline V gene lookup returns CDR1 KGHSH and CDR2 LQKENI. The CDR3 runs 13 residues. V lost 3 bases, J lost 4 bases, and 7 bases lay in between. CDR3: CASSPNEGNTIYF. The CDR3 DNA reads as TGTGCCAGCTCACCTAACGAGGGAAACACCATATATTTT.

A remark on this clone: The sample has other DNA sequences that encode this CDR3 too. This rearrangement joins TRBV5-1 to TRBJ1-1, with D maybe TRBD1 (5 bases). This CDR3 has 14 amino acids. With 0 bases removed from V and 2 bases from J, the gap between germline ends came to 8 bases. CDR1 and CDR2 (germline): SGHRS, YFSETQ. The CDR3 DNA is TGCGCCAGCAGCTTGGATAGGGGAAACACTGAAGCTTTCTTT. Translating it yields CASSLDRGNTEAFF.

The chain joins TRBV6-5 to TRBJ1-5, with no clear D. Trimming pared 2 bases from V and 2 bases from J, leaving 7 bases between. Germline-derived CDR1 and CDR2 are MNHEY and SVGAGI. CDR3 length equals 14 residues. CDR3 sequence reads: CASSYAQGNQPQHF. The CDR3, as DNA: TGTGCCAGCAGTTACGCTCAGGGCAATCAGCCCCAGCATTTT.

V is TRBV6-6 and J is TRBJ2-1; 10 bases match TRBD1. Germline-derived CDR1 and CDR2 are MNHNY and SVGAGI (reference sequence). The CDR3 extends over 12 amino acids. V lost 7 bases to trimming and J lost 8 bases; unmatched junction nucleotides: 2. For the CDR3, the DNA is TGTGCCAGCAAGGACAGGGGGTATGAGCAGTTCTTC. It translates to CASKDRGYEQFF.

This clone was counted only a few times. The rearrangement links TRBV7-9 to TRBJ1-2; D unclear. The CDR3 loop spans 16 amino acids. Germline CDR1 is SEHNR and CDR2 is FQNEAQ (reference sequence). V shed 2 bases and J shed 2 bases, with 15 bases lying between them. CDR3 amino acids: CASSLSPAHPNYGYTF. DNA for the CDR3: TGTGCCAGCAGCTTATCCCCTGCGCACCCAAACTATGGCTACACCTTC.

In DNA, the CDR3 is TGCAGCGTTACAGGGACCAGATCACCCCTCCACTTT. Its protein product is CSVTGTRSPLHF. This chain connects TRBV29-1 to TRBJ1-6, with a weak D call TRBD1 (6 bases). The CDR3 loop spans 12 amino acids. CDR1 and CDR2 from the germline V gene are SQVTM and ANQGSEA. Trimming stripped 5 bases from V and 10 bases from J, with 12 bases between.

V gene TRBV29-1 combines with J gene TRBJ2-1, with D possibly matching TRBD2 (5 bases). V was pared by 4 bases and J by 6 bases, with 16 bases between. Germline CDR1 SQVTM, CDR2 ANQGSEA. There are 14 residues in the CDR3. The CDR3 here is CSVGMESGINEQFF. CDR3 nucleotide sequence: TGCAGCGTTGGAATGGAGTCGGGGATCAATGAGCAGTTCTTC.

The chain employs TRBV15 and TRBJ1-1, with 7 bases identical to TRBD1. Germline V gene data show CDR1 as LNHNV and CDR2 as YYDKDF (reference sequence). The V segment lost 2 bases and the J segment 7 bases; nucleotides outside the gene matches: 10. The CDR3 is 15 amino acids. The CDR3 is CATSRTNWDSREAFF. The CDR3 DNA is TGTGCCACCAGCAGAACCAATTGGGACAGCCGTGAAGCTTTCTTT.

The genes are TRBV7-9 and TRBJ2-7; 10 bases map to TRBD2. After removal of 8 bases from V and 6 bases from J, the junction contained 16 bases not matched to a gene. The CDR3 extends over 16 amino acids. Germline loops: CDR1 SEHNR, CDR2 FQNEAQ (reference sequence). The CDR3 is CASLREGSGRAPEQYF. Here the CDR3 DNA reads TGTGCCAGCTTGAGGGAGGGGAGCGGGAGGGCCCCCGAGCAGTACTTC.

The CDR3 here is CASSVARETQYF. The CDR3 DNA is TGCGCCAGCAGTGTCGCGAGGGAGACCCAGTACTTC. The V call is TRBV10-2, the J call TRBJ2-5; D is ambiguous. The CDR3 contains 12 residues. The V end was cut by 4 bases, the J end by 5 bases, with 8 bases between. CDR1 WSHSY and CDR2 SAAADI come from the germline V gene.

The chain joins TRBV5-4 to TRBJ2-7; unclear D gene. The CDR3 consists of 13 residues. Trimming stripped 5 bases from V and 2 bases from J, with 11 bases between. Germline CDR1 SGHNT, CDR2 YYREEE (reference sequence). The CDR3 coding sequence is TGTGCCAGCAGGGTCGACGGAGCCTACGAGCAGTACTTC. Protein sequence: CASRVDGAYEQYF.

This chain links TRBV10-1 with TRBJ2-1; the match to TRBD2 covers 10 bases. Losses at the gene ends were 6 bases for V and 2 bases for J; bases not matched to a gene: 4. From germline, CDR1 is WNHNN and CDR2 SYGVQD (reference sequence). CDR3 length equals 15 residues. The CDR3 reads CASRKAGGPYNEQFF. CDR3 sequence (DNA): TGCGCCAGCAGAAAAGCGGGAGGGCCCTACAATGAGCAGTTCTTC.

The gene calls are TRBV14 and TRBJ2-7, with D maybe TRBD1 (5 bases). The germline V gene encodes CDR1 SGHDN and CDR2 FVKESK. The CDR3 spans 14 residues. Trimming removed 4 bases from V and 0 bases from J, with 10 bases in between. In DNA, the CDR3 is TGTGCCAGCAGCCTAACAGGAGTCTCCTACGAGCAGTACTTC. This gives the protein CASSLTGVSYEQYF.

The chain links TRBV6-5 to TRBJ1-5; D unclear. Trimming cost V 2 bases and J 4 bases, with 12 bases left between them. Germline assignment: CDR1 MNHEY and CDR2 SVGAGI. The CDR3 is 15 amino acids. The CDR3 sequence: CASSYDGQANQPQHF. CDR3 bases: TGTGCCAGCAGTTACGATGGCCAGGCTAATCAGCCCCAGCATTTT.

J is TRBJ1-3 and V is TRBV5-1; D is unclear. Deletions cut 0 bases from V and 0 bases from J, with 7 bases between. Per the germline V gene, CDR1 is SGHRS and CDR2 is YFSETQ. This CDR3 spans 15 amino acids. This CDR3 is CASSLADFSGNTIYF. In nucleotides, the CDR3 is TGCGCCAGCAGCTTGGCCGACTTCTCTGGAAACACCATATATTTT.

V is TRBV5-1 and J is TRBJ2-1; 8 positions agree with TRBD2. The CDR3 has 15 amino acids. V lost 3 bases and J lost 10; bases outside the gene matches: 12. Germline loops: CDR1 SGHRS, CDR2 YFSETQ. CDR3 nucleotide sequence: TGCGCCAGCAGCTCGCGGACTAGCTCCGGGGGGGAGCAGTTCTTC. Its translation is CASSSRTSSGGEQFF.

V is TRBV28 and J is TRBJ2-5; TRBD2 matches at 16 bases. Germline V gene sequence: CDR1 MDHEN, CDR2 SYDVKM. The CDR3 length is 20 residues. The ends lost 2 bases at V and 4 bases at J; junction bases unmatched: 13. CDR3 nucleotide sequence: TGTGCCAGCAGTTTAAATATGGGACTAGCGGGAGGGCGAGGGGGAGAGACCCAGTACTTC. Translating it yields CASSLNMGLAGGRGGETQYF.

The chain carries TRBV28 and TRBJ1-1; unclear D gene. CDR3 length: 12 residues. Trimming stripped 6 bases from V and 7 bases from J, with 12 bases between. Germline values: CDR1 MDHEN, CDR2 SYDVKM. The CDR3 region has the DNA TGTGCCAGCAGATCTGACTGGAATGAAGCTTTCTTT. This codes for CASRSDWNEAFF.

The chain combines TRBV29-1 with TRBJ2-2; the D gene is possibly TRBD1 (5 bases). Germline V gene data show CDR1 as SQVTM and CDR2 as ANQGSEA. Trimming took 5 bases from V and 4 from J, leaving 23 bases between them. This CDR3 comprises 17 residues. Here the CDR3 reads CSVLIRATALGTGELFF. The CDR3 coding sequence is TGCAGCGTTTTAATTAGGGCGACAGCTTTGGGCACCGGGGAGCTGTTTTTT.

This chain joins TRBV7-6 and TRBJ2-7; TRBD2 might be the D (5 bases). This CDR3 has 14 amino acids. Looked up from germline, CDR1 is SGHVS and CDR2 is FNYEAQ. V was clipped by 5 bases and J by 5 bases, with 16 bases between them. The CDR3 protein is CASSHLRDTDEQYF. The CDR3 DNA is TGTGCCAGCAGCCACCTCCGGGATACGGACGAGCAGTACTTC.

The chain is built from TRBV9 and TRBJ1-3; 8 nucleotides agree with TRBD1. V shed 3 bases, J shed 4 bases, and the junction held 6 bases outside the gene matches. The germline V gene has CDR1 SGDLS and CDR2 YYNGEE. This CDR3 region has 15 residues. The chain's CDR3 is CASSAGGAWGNTIYF. The CDR3 DNA reads as TGTGCCAGCAGCGCAGGGGGCGCGTGGGGAAACACCATATATTTT.

J is TRBJ1-2 and V is TRBV7-2; 9 bases are shared with TRBD1. Germline V gene sequence: CDR1 SGHTA, CDR2 FQGNSA. Trimming at V came to 0 bases and at J to 4 bases, leaving 0 bases not matched to a gene. CDR3 length equals 14 residues. CDR3 sequence (DNA): TGTGCCAGCAGCTTAGCGGGACAGGGCTATGGCTACACCTTC. It encodes CASSLAGQGYGYTF.

The V and J genes are TRBV10-1 and TRBJ2-5, with D possibly being TRBD2 (5 bases). The CDR3 consists of 16 residues. Germline lookup yields CDR1 WNHNN and CDR2 SYGVQD (reference sequence). Trimming cost V 4 bases and J 5 bases, with 20 bases left between them. CDR3 nucleotides: TGCGCCAGCAGTGGGGCAGACCGGACTCCTCCGGAGACCCAGTACTTC. This sequence encodes CASSGADRTPPETQYF.